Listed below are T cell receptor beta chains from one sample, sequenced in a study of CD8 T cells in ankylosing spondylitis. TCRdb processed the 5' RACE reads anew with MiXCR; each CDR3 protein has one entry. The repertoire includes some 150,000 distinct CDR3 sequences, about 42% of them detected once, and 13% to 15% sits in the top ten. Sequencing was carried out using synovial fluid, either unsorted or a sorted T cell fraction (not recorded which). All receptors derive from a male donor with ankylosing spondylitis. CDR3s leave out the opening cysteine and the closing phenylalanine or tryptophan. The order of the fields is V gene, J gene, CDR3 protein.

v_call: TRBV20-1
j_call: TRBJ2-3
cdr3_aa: SARKPREGSPLRHTDTQY

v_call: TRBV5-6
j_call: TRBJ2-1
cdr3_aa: ASSLATGLKNNEQF

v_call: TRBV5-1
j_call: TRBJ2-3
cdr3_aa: ASSAGAEDTQY

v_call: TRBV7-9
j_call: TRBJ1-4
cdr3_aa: ASSLAVTTTNEKLF

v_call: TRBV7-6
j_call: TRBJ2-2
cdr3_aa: ASSLGQAWSTGELF

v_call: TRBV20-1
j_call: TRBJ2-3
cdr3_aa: SARGGQGLADTQY

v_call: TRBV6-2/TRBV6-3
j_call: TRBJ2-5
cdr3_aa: ASSSGEGHETQY

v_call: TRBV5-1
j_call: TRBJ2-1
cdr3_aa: ASSLAGQYNEQF

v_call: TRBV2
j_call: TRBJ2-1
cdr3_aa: ASSGLATGNNEQF

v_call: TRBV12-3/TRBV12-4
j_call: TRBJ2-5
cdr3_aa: ASSPRLAGEETQY

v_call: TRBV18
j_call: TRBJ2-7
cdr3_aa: ASSLLPGLQIKQY

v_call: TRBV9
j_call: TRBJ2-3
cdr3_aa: ASSLGGAVSDTQY

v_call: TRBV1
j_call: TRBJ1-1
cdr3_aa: TSSARDSEAF

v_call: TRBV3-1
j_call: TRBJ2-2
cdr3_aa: ASSQVDWLGELF

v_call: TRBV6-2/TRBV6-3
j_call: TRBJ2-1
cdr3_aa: ASSYPASLLGTSGKDEQF

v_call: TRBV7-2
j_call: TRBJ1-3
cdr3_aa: ASSSRNGKPGNTIY

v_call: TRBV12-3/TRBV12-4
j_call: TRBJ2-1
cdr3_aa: ASSLGGGGVVNEQF

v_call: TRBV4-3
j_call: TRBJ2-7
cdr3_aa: ARRAQLQVQGEQY

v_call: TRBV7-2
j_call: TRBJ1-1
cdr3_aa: ASSLRGGDTEAF

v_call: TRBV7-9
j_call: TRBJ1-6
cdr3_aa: ASSLLEEINSPLH

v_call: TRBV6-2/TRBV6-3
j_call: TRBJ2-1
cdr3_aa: ASSYPPPATYNEQF

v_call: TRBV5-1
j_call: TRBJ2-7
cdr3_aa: ASSERHRDEQY

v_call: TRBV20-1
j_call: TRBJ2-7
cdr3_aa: SFRGRGDYEQY

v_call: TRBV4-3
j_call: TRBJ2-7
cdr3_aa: ASSHGAGQLNEQY

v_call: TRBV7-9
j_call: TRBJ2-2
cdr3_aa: ASTPSPTGELF

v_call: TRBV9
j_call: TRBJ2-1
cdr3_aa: ASSARGSTYNEQF

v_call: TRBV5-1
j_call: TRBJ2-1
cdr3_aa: ASSKLAGGLYNEQF

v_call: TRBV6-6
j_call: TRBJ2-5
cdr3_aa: ASSWIQETQY

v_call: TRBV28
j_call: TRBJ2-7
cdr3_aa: ASSGQVHEQY

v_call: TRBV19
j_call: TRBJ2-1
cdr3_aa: ASSIGPCGSCEQF

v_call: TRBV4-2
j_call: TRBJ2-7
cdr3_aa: ASSQDGGSSYEQY

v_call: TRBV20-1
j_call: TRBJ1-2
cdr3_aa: SARGRDRGLGYT

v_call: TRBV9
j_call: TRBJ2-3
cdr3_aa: ASSGLAGPTDTQY

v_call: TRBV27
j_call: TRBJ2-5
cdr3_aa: ASSLRGHNQETQY

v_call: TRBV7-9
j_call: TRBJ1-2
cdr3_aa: ASSLGAD

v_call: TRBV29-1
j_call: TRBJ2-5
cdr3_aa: SVDGGQLQETQY

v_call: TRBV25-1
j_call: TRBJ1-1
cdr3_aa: ASSDWDREGNTEAF

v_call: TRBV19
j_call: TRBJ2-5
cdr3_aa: ASSGTPTRPTQY

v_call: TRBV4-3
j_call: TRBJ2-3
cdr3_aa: ASSHYSTGSTDTQY

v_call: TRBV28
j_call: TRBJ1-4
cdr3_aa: ASSSQNLARKLF

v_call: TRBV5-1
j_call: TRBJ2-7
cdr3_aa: ASSLITGRTYEQY

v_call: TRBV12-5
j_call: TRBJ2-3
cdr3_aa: ASGSYRGRTDTQY

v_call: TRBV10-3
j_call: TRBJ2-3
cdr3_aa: AISEWVGGTDTQY

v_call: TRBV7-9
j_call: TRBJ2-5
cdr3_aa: ASRHTDRVEETQY

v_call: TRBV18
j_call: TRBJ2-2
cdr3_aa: ASSTSPNTGELF

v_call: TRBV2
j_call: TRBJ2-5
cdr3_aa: AGGGLATNQETQY

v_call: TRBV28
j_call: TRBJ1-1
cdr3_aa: ASSLTVRTEAF

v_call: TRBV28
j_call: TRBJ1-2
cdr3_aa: ASQPGGDYGYT

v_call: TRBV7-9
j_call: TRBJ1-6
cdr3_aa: ASSLRRGAEDSPLH

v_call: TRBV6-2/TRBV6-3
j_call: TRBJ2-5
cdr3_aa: ASSYPPDRGAQY

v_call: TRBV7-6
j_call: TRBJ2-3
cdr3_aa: ASSLAPAILSSTDTQY

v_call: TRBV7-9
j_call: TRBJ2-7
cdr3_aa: ASSPGLAGSYEQY

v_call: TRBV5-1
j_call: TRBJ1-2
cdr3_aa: ASSPWAGSNYGYT

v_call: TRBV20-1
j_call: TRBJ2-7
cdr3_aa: SARDLDGTRVGEQY